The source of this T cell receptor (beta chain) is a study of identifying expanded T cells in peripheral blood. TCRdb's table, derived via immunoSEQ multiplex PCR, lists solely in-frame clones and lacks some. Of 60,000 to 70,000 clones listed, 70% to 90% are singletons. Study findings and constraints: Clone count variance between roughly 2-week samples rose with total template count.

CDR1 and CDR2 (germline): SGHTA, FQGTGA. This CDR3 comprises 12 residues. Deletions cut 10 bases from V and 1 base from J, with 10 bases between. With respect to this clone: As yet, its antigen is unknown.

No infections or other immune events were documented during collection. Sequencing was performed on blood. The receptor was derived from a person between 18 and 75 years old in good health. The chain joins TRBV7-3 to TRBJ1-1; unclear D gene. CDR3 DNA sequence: TGTGCCAACCGGATCGGGAACACTGAAGCTTTCTTT. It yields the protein CANRIGNTEAFF.